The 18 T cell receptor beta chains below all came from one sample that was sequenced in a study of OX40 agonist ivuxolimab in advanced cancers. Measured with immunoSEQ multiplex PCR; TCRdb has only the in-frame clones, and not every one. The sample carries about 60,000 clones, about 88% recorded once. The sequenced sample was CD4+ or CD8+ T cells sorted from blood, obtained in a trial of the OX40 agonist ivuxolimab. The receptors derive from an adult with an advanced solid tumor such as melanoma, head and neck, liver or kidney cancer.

The CDR3 coding sequence is TGTGCCAGCAGCGACGGGACAGGGAGTACAGATACGCAGTATTTT. This sequence encodes CASSDGTGSTDTQYF. The gene calls are TRBV9 and TRBJ2-3; 9 bases fit TRBD1. V lost 3 bases and J lost 3; bases outside the gene matches: 5. Germline assignment: CDR1 SGDLS and CDR2 YYNGEE. The CDR3 sequence is 15 residues long.

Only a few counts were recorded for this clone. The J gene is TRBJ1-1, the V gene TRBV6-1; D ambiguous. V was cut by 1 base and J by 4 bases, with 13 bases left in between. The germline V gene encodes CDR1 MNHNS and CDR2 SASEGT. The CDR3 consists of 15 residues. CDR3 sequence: CASSEGVSLSTEAFF. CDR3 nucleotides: TGTGCCAGCAGTGAAGGGGTGTCCCTTTCCACTGAAGCTTTCTTT.

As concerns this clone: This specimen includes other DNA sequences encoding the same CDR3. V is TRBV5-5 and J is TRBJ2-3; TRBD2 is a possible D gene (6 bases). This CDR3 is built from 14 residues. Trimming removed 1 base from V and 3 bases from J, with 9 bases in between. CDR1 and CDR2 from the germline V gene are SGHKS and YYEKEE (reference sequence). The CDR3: CASSLSGGTDTQYF. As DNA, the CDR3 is TGTGCCAGCAGCTTGTCAGGAGGGACAGATACGCAGTATTTT.

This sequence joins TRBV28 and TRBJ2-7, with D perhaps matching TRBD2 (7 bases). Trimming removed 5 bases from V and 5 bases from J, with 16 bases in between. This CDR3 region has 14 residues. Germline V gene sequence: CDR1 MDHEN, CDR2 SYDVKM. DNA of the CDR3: TGTGCCAGCAGTACCTTCGGGGGGCTAAACGAGCAGTACTTC. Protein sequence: CASSTFGGLNEQYF.

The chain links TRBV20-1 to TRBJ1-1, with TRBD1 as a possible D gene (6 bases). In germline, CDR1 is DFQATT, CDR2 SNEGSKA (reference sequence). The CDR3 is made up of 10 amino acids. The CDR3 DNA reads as TGCAGCGGGACAAACACTGAAGCTTTCTTT. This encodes CSGTNTEAFF.

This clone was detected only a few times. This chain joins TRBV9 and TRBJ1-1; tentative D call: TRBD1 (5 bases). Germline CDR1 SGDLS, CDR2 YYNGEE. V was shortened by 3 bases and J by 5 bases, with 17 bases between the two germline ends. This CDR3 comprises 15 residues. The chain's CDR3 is CASSGGEGRRTEAFF. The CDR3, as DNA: TGTGCCAGCAGCGGAGGTGAGGGGCGTAGGACTGAAGCTTTCTTT.

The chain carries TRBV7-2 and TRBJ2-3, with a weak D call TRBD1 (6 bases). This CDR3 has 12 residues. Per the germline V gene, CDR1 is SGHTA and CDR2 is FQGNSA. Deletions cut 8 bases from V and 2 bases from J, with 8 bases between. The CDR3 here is CASGQFTDTQYF. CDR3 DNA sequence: TGTGCCAGCGGACAGTTCACAGATACGCAGTATTTT.

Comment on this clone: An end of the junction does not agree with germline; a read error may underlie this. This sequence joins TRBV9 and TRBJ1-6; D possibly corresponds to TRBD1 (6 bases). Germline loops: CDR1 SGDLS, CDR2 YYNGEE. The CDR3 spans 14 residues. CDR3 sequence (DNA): TGTGCCAGCAATCCGGCGGGGGGCGGATCACCCTTCCACTTT. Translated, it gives CASNPAGGGSPFHF.

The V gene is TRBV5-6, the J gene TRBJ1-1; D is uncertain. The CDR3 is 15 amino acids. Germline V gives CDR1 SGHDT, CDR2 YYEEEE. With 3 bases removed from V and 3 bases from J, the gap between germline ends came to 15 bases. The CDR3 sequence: CASSSVRNQYTEAFF. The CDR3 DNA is TGTGCCAGCAGCTCCGTCCGAAACCAATACACTGAAGCTTTCTTT. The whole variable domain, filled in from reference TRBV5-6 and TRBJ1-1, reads DAGVTQSPTHLIKTRGQQVTLRCSPKSGHDTVSWYQQALGQGPQFIFQYYEEEERQRGNFPDRFSGHQFPNYSSELNVNALLLGDSALYLCASSSVRNQYTEAFFGQGTRLTVV.

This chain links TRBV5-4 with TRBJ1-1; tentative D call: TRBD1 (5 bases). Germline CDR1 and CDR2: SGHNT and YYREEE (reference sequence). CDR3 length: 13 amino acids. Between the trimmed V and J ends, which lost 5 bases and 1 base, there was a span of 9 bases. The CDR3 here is CASRRGQNTEAFF. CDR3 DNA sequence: TGTGCCAGCAGACGCGGACAGAACACTGAAGCTTTCTTT.

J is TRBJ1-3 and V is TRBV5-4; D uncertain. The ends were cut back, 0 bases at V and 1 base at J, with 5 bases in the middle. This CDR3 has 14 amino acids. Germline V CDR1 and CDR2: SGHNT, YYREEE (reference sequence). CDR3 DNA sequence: TGTGCCAGCAGCTTGGGAGGGTCTGGAAACACCATATATTTT. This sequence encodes CASSLGGSGNTIYF.

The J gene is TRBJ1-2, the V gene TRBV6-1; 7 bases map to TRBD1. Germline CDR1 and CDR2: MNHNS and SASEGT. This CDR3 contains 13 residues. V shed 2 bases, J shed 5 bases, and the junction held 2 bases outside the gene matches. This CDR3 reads CASSESGQYGYTF. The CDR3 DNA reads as TGTGCCAGCAGTGAATCGGGACAGTATGGCTACACCTTC.

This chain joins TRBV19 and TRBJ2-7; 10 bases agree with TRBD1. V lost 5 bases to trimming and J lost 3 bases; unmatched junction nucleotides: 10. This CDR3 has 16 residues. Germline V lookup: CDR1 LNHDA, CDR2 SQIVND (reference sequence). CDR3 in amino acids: CASSVRDRGRGYEQYF. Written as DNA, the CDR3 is TGTGCCAGTAGTGTCCGGGACAGGGGAAGAGGCTACGAGCAGTACTTC. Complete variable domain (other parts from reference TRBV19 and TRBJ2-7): DGGITQSPKYLFRKEGQNVTLSCEQNLNHDAMYWYRQDPGQGLRLIYYSQIVNDFQKGDIAEGYSVSREKKESFPLTVTSAQKNPTAFYLCASSVRDRGRGYEQYFGPGTRLTVT.

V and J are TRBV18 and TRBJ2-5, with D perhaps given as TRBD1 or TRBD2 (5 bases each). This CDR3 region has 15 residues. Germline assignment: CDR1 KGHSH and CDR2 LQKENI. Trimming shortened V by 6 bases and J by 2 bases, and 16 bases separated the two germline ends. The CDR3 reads CASSSGAAVQETQYF. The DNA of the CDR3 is TGTGCCAGCTCCTCCGGGGCAGCGGTTCAAGAGACCCAGTACTTC.

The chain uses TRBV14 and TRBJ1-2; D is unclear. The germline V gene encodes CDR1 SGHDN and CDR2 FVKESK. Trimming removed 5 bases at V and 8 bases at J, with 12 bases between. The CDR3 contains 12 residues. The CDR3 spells CASSFGKGGYTF. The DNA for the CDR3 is TGTGCCAGCAGCTTCGGTAAGGGAGGCTACACCTTC.

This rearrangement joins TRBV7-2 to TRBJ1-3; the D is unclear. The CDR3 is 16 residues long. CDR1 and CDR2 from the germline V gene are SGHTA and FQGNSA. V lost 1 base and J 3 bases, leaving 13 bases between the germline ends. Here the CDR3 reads CASSLDLRGGGNTIYF. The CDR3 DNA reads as TGTGCCAGCAGCTTAGATCTCCGCGGTGGTGGAAACACCATATATTTT. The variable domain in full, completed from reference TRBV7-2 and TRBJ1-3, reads GAGVSQSPSNKVTEKGKDVELRCDPISGHTALYWYRQSLGQGLEFLIYFQGNSAPDKSGLPSDRFSAERTGGSVSTLTIQRTQQEDSAVYLCASSLDLRGGGNTIYFGEGSWLTVV.

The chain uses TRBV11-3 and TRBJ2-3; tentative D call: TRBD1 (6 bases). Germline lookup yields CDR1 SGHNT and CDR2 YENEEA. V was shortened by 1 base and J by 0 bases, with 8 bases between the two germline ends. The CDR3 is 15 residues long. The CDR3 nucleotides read TGTGCCAGCAGCTTAGGGGGGCGGAGCACAGATACGCAGTATTTT. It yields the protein CASSLGGRSTDTQYF.

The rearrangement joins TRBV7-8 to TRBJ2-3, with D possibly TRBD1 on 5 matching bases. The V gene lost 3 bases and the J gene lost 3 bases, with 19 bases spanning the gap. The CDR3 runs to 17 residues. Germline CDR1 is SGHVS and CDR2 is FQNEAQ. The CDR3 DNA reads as TGTGCCAGCAGCTTTGGCAGGGTTTCCCTCCGGACAGATACGCAGTATTTT. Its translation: CASSFGRVSLRTDTQYF.